The source of this T cell receptor beta chain is a study of blood T cell repertoires in COVID-19. Study-wide background: The study drew acute and convalescent COVID-19 samples from the United States, Italy and Spain. From T cells, B-cell-depleted T cells, or PBMCs came the material, which was cDNA or gDNA.

V shed 5 bases and J 0 bases; nucleotides not matched to a gene: 6. Looked up from germline, CDR1 is SGHVS and CDR2 is FQNEAQ. CDR3 length: 16 amino acids. Original data processing: Reference gene primer amplification gave nucleated cell count estimates. Data came from immunoSEQ multiplex PCR; TCRdb stores just in-frame clones and leaves some out. Clone size and V and J calls were adopted from that table, with D and trimming inferred from the DNA. Here the sample spans approximately 100,000 clones, approximately 90% being singletons. Input material: peripheral blood. The V call is TRBV7-8, the J call TRBJ1-4; 7 nucleotides line up with TRBD1. The TCR originated in a human donor with acute or convalescent COVID-19. The donor label of this sample is uncertain. The CDR3, as DNA: TGTGCCAGCAGCACGGGACAGTCTTCAACTAATGAAAAACTGTTTTTT. It encodes CASSTGQSSTNEKLFF.